This TCR beta chain was found in a study of T cells in Graves' hyperthyroidism and ophthalmopathy. Newly diagnosed patients aged 18 to 65 had hyperthyroidism of under 2 months' duration. For the diagnoses, clinical symptoms, serum thyroxine and TRAb, thyroid ultrasound and orbital computed tomography were used. Broader study findings: Blood also held most thyroid clonotypes expanded beyond 0.001. The model identified upcoming ophthalmopathy a median approximately six months ahead of onset.

The germline V gene encodes CDR1 SGHTS and CDR2 YDEGEE. V lost 4 bases and J lost 9, with 14 bases in between. The CDR3 sequence is 14 residues long. As concerns this clonotype: Its antigen is not known.

Researchers took RNA transcripts and amplified the TCR beta CDR3 regions from them. The primer set for the first-round RT-PCR of the TCR CDR3 was HTBI. TCRdb re-called the multiplex PCR reads with MiXCR, one entry per CDR3 protein. The sample comprises more than 450,000 distinct CDR3 sequences, 12% to 15% of which are singletons, and roughly 14% rests with the top ten. The source is a woman between 40 and 50 years old with Graves' hyperthyroidism. V gene TRBV5-8 combines with J gene TRBJ1-6, with D possibly being TRBD1 (6 bases). What was sequenced was blood. In DNA, the CDR3 is TGTGCCAGCAGCCGCGACAGGACTTTTTCACCCCTCCACTTT. It yields the protein CASSRDRTFSPLHF. The entire variable domain, with the rest obtained from reference TRBV5-8 and TRBJ1-6, is as follows: EAGVTQSPTHLIKTRGQQATLRCSPISGHTSVYWYQQALGLGLQFLLWYDEGEERNRGNFPPRFSGRQFPNYSSELNVNALELEDSALYLCASSRDRTFSPLHFGNGTRLTVT.